This T cell receptor beta chain was sequenced during a study of early T cells in non-severe SARS-CoV-2 infection. Turning to the study itself: Bulk RNA from unsorted whole blood was sequenced; chains were unpaired. Study results and caveats: Private and CD4 specificities were missed by VDJdb matching, skewed to anti-spike CD8.

Per the germline V gene, CDR1 is SGHRS and CDR2 is YFSETQ. There are 11 residues in the CDR3. V gave up 4 bases and J gave up 7 bases, with 6 bases separating them. Unique molecular identifiers were attached to individual cDNA molecules. MiXCR was run by TCRdb on the 5' RACE reads, yielding one entry per CDR3 protein. The sample consists of about 81,000 distinct CDR3 sequences, roughly 6% of them appearing once. Of note for this clonotype: Its antigen remains unknown.

Sequenced material: whole blood. The genes are TRBV5-1 and TRBJ1-3; D is unresolved. The receptor comes from an adult who was a healthcare worker with PCR-confirmed SARS-CoV-2 infection or an uninfected control (not recorded which). The CDR3 here is CASSGRNTIYF. For the CDR3, the DNA is TGCGCCAGCAGCGGTCGGAACACCATATATTTT.